This TCR beta chain came from a study of blood T cell repertoires in COVID-19. The table lists this clone with a count of one. This same CDR3 is encoded by further DNA sequences in the sample. Libraries were prepared by immunoSEQ multiplex PCR; TCRdb keeps only in-frame clonotypes and omits some of them. The profile shows about 360,000 clones, roughly 87% of them singletons. This CDR3 contains 14 residues. Germline V lookup: CDR1 MNHEY, CDR2 SVGAGI. V gave up 0 bases and J gave up 2 bases, with 7 bases separating them. The TCR comes from a woman aged 40 to 50 with acute COVID-19. The chain links TRBV6-5 to TRBJ1-2; D gene ambiguous. Sequenced sample: PBMCs or T cells enriched from blood (not recorded which). CDR3 bases: TGTGCCAGCAGTTACTCAGGCGGGAACTATGGCTACACCTTC. Translating it yields CASSYSGGNYGYTF.